The 23 T cell receptor beta chains reported below all come from one sample, sequenced in a study of T cell responses to AZD1222 COVID-19 vaccine. Sequenced by immunoSEQ multiplex PCR; TCRdb stores in-frame clones only, minus some. The table records about 130,000 clones, 92% of them present only once. Source: peripheral blood, taken 28 days after the second AZD1222 dose. The source of these receptors is an adult who received the AZD1222 COVID-19 vaccine.

The CDR3 reads CASSPQGAGETQYF. CDR3 in DNA: TGTGCCAGCAGCCCACAGGGGGCTGGAGAGACCCAGTACTTC. V is TRBV7-6 and J is TRBJ2-5, with TRBD1 matching over 9 bases. The CDR3 is made up of 14 amino acids. Germline V lookup: CDR1 SGHVS, CDR2 FNYEAQ. The ends lost 5 bases at V and 4 bases at J; junction bases unmatched: 5.

This clone was counted a single time. CDR3 amino acids: CASSFQVLPYEQYF. The CDR3 bases are TGCGCCAGCAGCTTCCAGGTCTTACCCTACGAGCAGTACTTC. V gene TRBV5-1 combines with J gene TRBJ2-7, with D unclear. Germline V gene lookup returns CDR1 SGHRS and CDR2 YFSETQ. The CDR3 consists of 14 residues. The germline V and J ends were trimmed by 2 bases and 2 bases, with 11 bases remaining between them.

This clone was recorded once. This chain links TRBV5-1 with TRBJ2-5; 8 positions agree with TRBD2. Germline lookup yields CDR1 SGHRS and CDR2 YFSETQ. The J segment lost 4 bases and the V segment lost 6 bases, leaving 11 bases of the junction unmatched. The CDR3 is 15 amino acids. The chain's CDR3 is CASMTNAGGRETQYF. CDR3 in DNA: TGCGCCAGCATGACCAACGCGGGAGGTAGAGAGACCCAGTACTTC. Together with reference TRBV5-1 and TRBJ2-5, the CDR3 gives the full variable domain: KAGVTQTPRYLIKTRGQQVTLSCSPISGHRSVSWYQQTPGQGLQFLFEYFSETQRNKGNFPGRFSGRQFSNSRSEMNVSTLELGDSALYLCASMTNAGGRETQYFGPGTRLLVL.

This chain joins TRBV28 and TRBJ2-5; D perhaps matches TRBD1 (6 bases). Trimming left V 5 bases short and J 9 bases short, with 13 bases between. This CDR3 is 12 amino acids long. CDR1 and CDR2 (germline): MDHEN, SYDVKM. The CDR3 region is CASSPTEGAQYF. DNA of the CDR3: TGTGCCAGCAGTCCCACAGAGGGGGCCCAGTACTTC.

In this sample, this clone turned up once. The same CDR3 arises from other DNA sequences in this sample as well. V is TRBV4-2 and J is TRBJ2-3, with 11 nucleotides matching TRBD1. CDR1 is LGHNA, CDR2 YNFKEQ, per germline. The ends lost 1 base at V and 4 bases at J; junction bases unmatched: 1. This CDR3 has 15 residues. The CDR3 spells CASSQAGQGADTQYF. Here the CDR3 DNA reads TGTGCCAGCAGCCAAGCGGGACAGGGGGCAGATACGCAGTATTTT.

V usage is TRBV4-3 and J usage is TRBJ1-5; D remains unclear. The germline gives CDR1 LGHNA, CDR2 YSLEER. There are 15 residues in the CDR3. V was cut by 0 bases and J by 2 bases, with 8 bases left in between. The CDR3 coding sequence is TGCGCCAGCAGCCAAGAATGGGGAGGCAATCAGCCCCAGCATTTT. Translation: CASSQEWGGNQPQHF.

This chain uses TRBV19 with TRBJ1-1; no reliable D call. The V end lost 6 bases, the J end lost 4 bases, and 12 bases lay between the germline ends. This CDR3 spans 13 amino acids. CDR1 is LNHDA and CDR2 is SQIVND in the germline V gene (reference sequence). CDR3 nucleotide sequence: TGTGCCAGTAGCAGAGACCCAGGCACTGAAGCTTTCTTT. Its protein is CASSRDPGTEAFF. The full variable domain, with the rest looked up from reference TRBV19 and TRBJ1-1, is DGGITQSPKYLFRKEGQNVTLSCEQNLNHDAMYWYRQDPGQGLRLIYYSQIVNDFQKGDIAEGYSVSREKKESFPLTVTSAQKNPTAFYLCASSRDPGTEAFFGQGTRLTVV.

The V call is TRBV5-1, the J call TRBJ1-6; weak D call: TRBD1 (6 bases). CDR1 and CDR2 (germline): SGHRS, YFSETQ. V dropped 0 bases and J dropped 6 bases, with 16 bases sitting between them. The CDR3 is made up of 17 amino acids. In DNA, the CDR3 is TGCGCCAGCAGCTTGGACCCTATGACAGGTCTTAATTCACCCCTCCACTTT. Protein sequence: CASSLDPMTGLNSPLHF.

This chain uses TRBV7-2 with TRBJ2-1; 8 nucleotides agree with TRBD2. The germline gives CDR1 SGHTA, CDR2 FQGNSA. V lost 2 bases, J lost 1 base, and 1 base stayed unmatched. The CDR3 runs 15 residues. The CDR3: CASSLIAGSYNEQFF. CDR3 bases: TGTGCCAGCAGCTTAATAGCGGGATCCTACAATGAGCAGTTCTTC.

This clone occurred once. V is TRBV6-5 and J is TRBJ2-7; 7 bases are shared with TRBD1. Germline V gives CDR1 MNHEY, CDR2 SVGAGI. CDR3 size: 15 residues. V lost 7 bases, J lost 0 bases, and 9 bases stayed unmatched. Here the CDR3 DNA reads TGTGCCAGCATGACCAAACGACAGGGCTCCTACGAGCAGTACTTC. It is translated as CASMTKRQGSYEQYF.

The V and J genes are TRBV6-2 or TRBV6-3 and TRBJ1-2; no firm D call. The CDR3 is made up of 13 amino acids. CDR1 MNHEY and CDR2 SVGEGT come from the germline V gene. The V gene lost 0 bases and the J gene lost 8 bases, with 10 bases spanning the gap. The CDR3 bases are TGTGCCAGCAGTTACTCTGGTCGAGAGGGCTACACCTTC. Its translation: CASSYSGREGYTF.

The chain employs TRBV18 and TRBJ1-1; the D is unclear. Trimming pared 0 bases from V and 2 bases from J, leaving 10 bases between. Germline CDR1 KGHSH, CDR2 LQKENI. This CDR3 spans 15 amino acids. The CDR3 sequence: CASSPPARENTEAFF. The DNA of the CDR3 is TGTGCCAGCTCACCACCGGCCAGAGAAAACACTGAAGCTTTCTTT.

The chain uses TRBV7-3 and TRBJ2-1; 11 bases map to TRBD2. The CDR3 spans 17 residues. Germline values: CDR1 SGHTA, CDR2 FQGTGA. Trimming took 1 base from V and 0 from J; bases not matched to a gene: 2. CDR3 protein: CASSLNGLAGSYNEQFF. CDR3 nucleotide sequence: TGTGCCAGCAGCTTAAATGGACTAGCGGGCTCCTACAATGAGCAGTTCTTC. Full variable domain (outside the CDR3, taken from reference TRBV7-3 and TRBJ2-1): GAGVSQTPSNKVTEKGKYVELRCDPISGHTALYWYRQSLGQGPEFLIYFQGTGAADDSGLPNDRFFAVRPEGSVSTLKIQRTERGDSAVYLCASSLNGLAGSYNEQFFGPGTRLTVL.

This chain uses TRBV23-1 with TRBJ1-2, with D maybe TRBD1 (6 bases). TRBV23-1 is noted as an ORF with a role that remains uncertain. This CDR3 is 19 amino acids long. The ends were cut back, 3 bases at V and 8 bases at J, with 31 bases in the middle. The CDR3 sequence: CASSHKSTNRAWLLWGYTF. In DNA form, the CDR3 reads TGCGCCAGCAGTCATAAAAGCACGAACAGGGCATGGCTCCTATGGGGCTACACCTTC.

The V call is TRBV7-9, the J call TRBJ1-4, with D unresolved. The length of the CDR3 is 13 residues. The V end was cut by 3 bases, the J end by 5 bases, with 7 bases between. Germline V gives CDR1 SEHNR, CDR2 FQNEAQ (reference sequence). The CDR3 protein is CASSFRGNEKLFF. The CDR3 region has the DNA TGTGCCAGCAGCTTCCGGGGAAATGAAAAACTGTTTTTT.

This chain joins TRBV5-1 and TRBJ1-2; D remains ambiguous. The CDR3 is 14 residues long. Germline-derived CDR1 and CDR2 are SGHRS and YFSETQ. Trimming pared 0 bases from V and 4 bases from J, leaving 10 bases between. The CDR3 here is CASSLAGEVYGYTF. CDR3 bases: TGCGCCAGCAGCTTGGCCGGTGAAGTCTATGGCTACACCTTC.

This chain joins TRBV7-2 and TRBJ2-4; D remains ambiguous. This CDR3 is built from 13 residues. The germline V and J ends were trimmed by 6 bases and 1 base, with 7 bases remaining between them. The germline gives CDR1 SGHTA, CDR2 FQGNSA. The CDR3 coding sequence is TGTGCCAGCAGTTTGGTTGCCAAAAACATTCAGTACTTC. This encodes CASSLVAKNIQYF.

The gene calls are TRBV30 and TRBJ1-1; tentative D call: TRBD1 (6 bases). Trimming removed 0 bases from V and 0 bases from J, with 8 bases in between. The germline CDR1 and CDR2 sequences are GTSNPN and SVGIG (reference sequence). CDR3 size: 14 residues. This CDR3 reads CAWSVGALNTEAFF. CDR3 coding DNA: TGTGCCTGGAGTGTGGGGGCCCTGAACACTGAAGCTTTCTTT.

Here the CDR3 reads CASSLGPGYLEEKLFF. CDR3 DNA: TGCGCCAGCAGCCTCGGCCCGGGCTACTTGGAAGAAAAACTGTTTTTT. The chain uses TRBV4-1 and TRBJ1-4; D uncertain. V was pared by 4 bases and J by 8 bases, with 20 bases between. Germline V gives CDR1 MGHRA, CDR2 YSYEKL. CDR3 size: 16 residues.

V gene TRBV20-1 combines with J gene TRBJ1-1; 7 nucleotides line up with TRBD1. After removal of 3 bases from V and 0 bases from J, the junction contained 4 bases not matched to a gene. The germline CDR1 and CDR2 sequences are DFQATT and SNEGSKA (reference sequence). The CDR3 is made up of 14 amino acids. CDR3 in amino acids: CSASSGTVNTEAFF. CDR3 sequence (DNA): TGCAGTGCTAGTTCCGGGACAGTGAACACTGAAGCTTTCTTT.

The sample holds a few counts of this clone. V usage is TRBV18 and J usage is TRBJ2-7, with a weak D call TRBD1 (6 bases). The CDR3 has 20 amino acids. V gave up 5 bases and J gave up 2 bases, with 31 bases separating them. Germline lookup yields CDR1 KGHSH and CDR2 LQKENI. Here the CDR3 reads CASSATRGTAYQGDTYEQYF. The DNA of the CDR3 is TGTGCCAGCTCAGCCACCCGAGGGACGGCTTATCAAGGGGACACCTACGAGCAGTACTTC.

The chain uses TRBV2 and TRBJ1-1, with a tentative D call TRBD1 (5 bases). The CDR3 is 15 residues long. The V end lost 7 bases, the J end lost 6 bases, and 21 bases lay between the germline ends. Germline-derived CDR1 and CDR2 are SNHLY and FYNNEI. The DNA of the CDR3 is TGTGCCAGCACCGAAACATTGGGGCAAAATGCTGAAGCTTTCTTT. Protein sequence: CASTETLGQNAEAFF.

V gene TRBV9 combines with J gene TRBJ2-2, with D hard to call. Deletions cut 1 base from V and 7 bases from J, with 8 bases between. The CDR3 is 13 amino acids. The germline V gene encodes CDR1 SGDLS and CDR2 YYNGEE. The CDR3 nucleotides are TGTGCCAGCAGCGTAAGAGGTAACGGGGAGCTGTTTTTT. Its protein is CASSVRGNGELFF.